These 11 T cell receptor beta chains were sequenced from one sample in a study of T cell clusters in autoimmune cytopenias (dated by TCRdb to the late 2010s). Sequencing used an Illumina MiSeq. Multiplex PCR with a touch-down protocol amplified TRB rearrangements, with the TRB-A and TRB-B primer pools combined in a single tube. Each CDR3 protein sequence appears as one entry after TCRdb reprocessed the reads, and no DNA is included. The sample table holds approximately 11,000 distinct CDR3 sequences. The ten largest clones add up to roughly 21% of the sample. Per sample, approximately 270 ng of peripheral blood genomic DNA, about 38,000 genome equivalents, was used for TRB amplification. The same specimen was also included in a second study, on T cell repertoires in aging, cancer and after chemotherapy.

The sample comprised peripheral blood. The receptor set was obtained from a human donor in good health.

The chain couples TRBV5-1 to TRBJ2-3; TCRdb gives TRBD2 as the D gene, but with no DNA this cannot be confirmed. The CDR3 loop spans 16 amino acids. The V gene's germline CDR1 is SGHRS and CDR2 YFSETQ. CDR3 sequence: CASSLIVSGSTDTQYF.

The CDR3 loop reads CSARSGGKSNQPQHF. The chain is built from TRBV20-1 and TRBJ1-5; TCRdb's D gene call, TRBD1, goes unchecked for lack of DNA. The CDR3 totals 15 residues. From germline, CDR1 is DFQATT and CDR2 SNEGSKA (reference sequence).

V usage is TRBV30 and J usage is TRBJ1-1. The CDR3 contains 14 residues. Germline loops: CDR1 GTSNPN, CDR2 SVGIG (reference sequence). The CDR3: CAWSVHNLNTEAFF. Together with reference TRBV30 and TRBJ1-1, the CDR3 gives the full variable domain: SQTIHQWPATLVQPVGSPLSLECTVEGTSNPNLYWYRQAAGRGLQLLFYSVGIGQISSEVPQNLSASRPQDRQFILSSKKLLLSDSGFYLCAWSVHNLNTEAFFGQGTRLTVV.

This sequence joins TRBV6-5 and TRBJ2-1; TCRdb proposes TRBD1, but this gene call is untestable without DNA. Germline V lookup: CDR1 MNHEY, CDR2 SVGAGI. The CDR3 totals 13 residues. CDR3 amino acids: CASSFSDRLEQFF.

V and J are TRBV27 and TRBJ1-4. The CDR3 is 15 amino acids. Looked up from germline, CDR1 is MNHEY and CDR2 is SMNVEV (reference sequence). The CDR3 loop is CASSIGIERNEKLFF.

This clonotype ranks as medium-sized (0.01 to 0.1%) in terms of frequency. The V gene is TRBV11-1, the J gene TRBJ2-4; TCRdb designates TRBD1, a call that cannot be tested without DNA. The CDR3 consists of 13 residues. CDR1 is SGHAT, CDR2 FQDESV, per germline (reference sequence). Here the CDR3 reads CASSQGAKNIQYF.

The V and J genes are TRBV27 and TRBJ2-3; TCRdb proposes TRBD1, but this gene call is untestable without DNA. The germline gives CDR1 MNHEY, CDR2 SMNVEV (reference sequence). This CDR3 contains 15 residues. CDR3 in amino acids: CASKPRTQNRGPQYF.

The chain is built from TRBV11-2 and TRBJ2-1. Germline V gene lookup returns CDR1 SGHAT and CDR2 FQNNGV. The CDR3 loop spans 13 amino acids. CDR3 region: CASSLGVGDEQFF.

According to its frequency, this clonotype is medium-sized. The genes are TRBV30 and TRBJ2-3; there is no DNA to check the TCRdb D call of TRBD2. The CDR3 sequence is 15 residues long. Germline lookup yields CDR1 GTSNPN and CDR2 SVGIG (reference sequence). The CDR3 reads CAWFPGLARTDTQYF. Looking up the rest from reference TRBV30 and TRBJ2-3 gives the full variable domain: SQTIHQWPATLVQPVGSPLSLECTVEGTSNPNLYWYRQAAGRGLQLLFYSVGIGQISSEVPQNLSASRPQDRQFILSSKKLLLSDSGFYLCAWFPGLARTDTQYFGPGTRLTVL.

The chain carries TRBV18 and TRBJ2-3; with no DNA, the TCRdb D assignment of TRBD2 cannot be verified. The CDR3 has 16 amino acids. The V gene's germline CDR1 is KGHSH and CDR2 LQKENI. CDR3 sequence: CASSPLDTSSTDTQYF.

This sequence joins TRBV5-1 and TRBJ2-7. The CDR3 is 12 residues long. Germline lookup yields CDR1 SGHRS and CDR2 YFSETQ. CDR3 amino acids: CASSLNSYEQYF.